This TCR beta chain stems from a study of T cell changes during pregnancy in multiple sclerosis. This clone appeared a single time. Assay: immunoSEQ multiplex PCR; the TCRdb copy retains only in-frame clones and omits some. This sample has some 31,000 clones; over 75% occur once, and the top ten carry roughly 6.5%. This CDR3 has 13 residues. Between the trimmed V and J ends, which lost 4 bases and 0 bases, there was a span of 7 bases. CDR1 and CDR2 from the germline V gene are ENHRY and SYGVKD. Source: CD8+ T cells from peripheral blood mononuclear cells, taken in the second trimester of pregnancy. This receptor was obtained from a female donor with multiple sclerosis, enrolled in a pregnancy study. The chain couples TRBV10-3 to TRBJ2-7, with D unresolved. The CDR3 loop reads CAISGLNSYEQYF. The CDR3 DNA reads as TGTGCCATCAGTGGACTCAACTCCTACGAGCAGTACTTC.